Below, 12 T cell receptor beta chains from the same sample are listed, as sequenced in a study of CD8+CD57+ T cells in acquired aplastic anemia. Profiling that covered TCR beta VDJ and CDR3 relied on genomic DNA as its template. TCRdb re-derived calls from the reads in MiXCR, one entry per CDR3 protein. The data contain some 410,000 distinct CDR3 sequences, 60% to 80% of them singletons. The sample comprised sorted CD4+, CD8+, or CD8+CD57+ T cells (not recorded which) from PBMCs. These receptors were taken from a human donor in good health, serving as a control.

The chain carries TRBV7-9 and TRBJ1-4, with D tentatively TRBD1 (5 bases). The CDR3 totals 15 residues. From germline, CDR1 is SEHNR and CDR2 FQNEAQ (reference sequence). Trimming removed 4 bases at V and 16 bases at J, with 25 bases between. CDR3: CASSYIGGEQDFGFF. CDR3 DNA: TGTGCCAGCAGCTACATCGGGGGGGAGCAGGACTTCGGGTTTTTT. The full variable domain, its missing parts supplied by reference TRBV7-9 and TRBJ1-4, is DTGVSQNPRHKITKRGQNVTFRCDPISEHNRLYWYRQTLGQGPEFLTYFQNEAQLEKSRLLSDRFSAERPKGSFSTLEIQRTEQGDSAMYLCASSYIGGEQDFGFFGSGTQLSVL.

The rearrangement uses TRBV29-1 and TRBJ2-2, with 10 positions matching TRBD1. J gave up 7 bases and V 4 bases, and 6 bases lay outside the gene matches. This CDR3 has 14 residues. Germline CDR1 reads SQVTM; CDR2 reads ANQGSEA. The CDR3 protein is CSVGQGAHNGELFF. CDR3 in DNA: TGCAGCGTTGGACAGGGGGCGCATAACGGGGAGCTGTTTTTT.

The chain has TRBV7-6 and TRBJ1-3; TRBD1 matches 8 bases. This CDR3 is built from 14 residues. Trimming cost V 3 bases and J 4 bases; bases outside gene matches: 2. Germline CDR1 is SGHVS and CDR2 is FNYEAQ. The CDR3 bases are TGTGCCAGCAGCTTGCGGACAGGGGGAAACACCATATATTTT. This sequence encodes CASSLRTGGNTIYF.

This clonotype has at least ten counts. The chain is built from TRBV20-1 and TRBJ2-5, with 8 positions matching TRBD1. The junction had 10 bases not matched to a gene; V was cut back by 6 bases and J by 4 bases. Per germline, CDR1 DFQATT and CDR2 SNEGSKA (reference sequence). This CDR3 is 14 amino acids long. The CDR3 coding sequence is TGCAGTGCAAGCAGGGGGCGCTTGGGAGAGACCCAGTACTTC. It encodes CSASRGRLGETQYF.

This clonotype was detected many times. The rearrangement links TRBV6-2 or TRBV6-3 to TRBJ1-5, with no clear D. Trimming removed 6 bases at V and 3 bases at J, with 12 bases between. CDR3 length: 14 amino acids. Germline CDR1 is MNHEY and CDR2 is SVGEGT. CDR3 in DNA: TGTGCCAGCAGCCGAATGAGAAACAATCAGCCCCAGCATTTT. It encodes CASSRMRNNQPQHF.

Points on this clonotype: The junction shows a germline mismatch at one end, possibly a read error. The chain employs TRBV7-9 and TRBJ2-5, with 9 bases aligning to TRBD2. The CDR3 has 14 residues. Germline CDR1 SEHNR, CDR2 FQNEAQ (reference sequence). This CDR3 reads CASSYQRGAYNQQF. CDR3 DNA sequence: TGTGCCAGCAGCTACCAGCGGGGGGCCTACAACCAGCAGTTC.

In regard to this clonotype: An end of the junction differs from the germline gene, which may be a read error. The chain employs TRBV19 and TRBJ2-1; D perhaps matches TRBD1 (6 bases). The CDR3 sequence is 17 residues long. Germline CDR1 is LNHDA and CDR2 is SQIVND (reference sequence). CDR3 DNA sequence: TGTGCCAGTAGTATACCCCTGACAGGTGGCTCCTACCATGAGCAGTTCTTC. As protein: CASSIPLTGGSYHEQFF.

The chain combines TRBV20-1 with TRBJ2-3; 7 bases match TRBD2. The germline V gene encodes CDR1 DFQATT and CDR2 SNEGSKA (reference sequence). V lost 4 bases, J lost 0 bases, and 10 bases stayed unmatched. The CDR3 extends over 16 amino acids. CDR3: CSATSFRRGSTDTQYF. The CDR3 DNA sequence: TGCAGTGCTACCTCCTTTCGGCGGGGGAGCACAGATACGCAGTATTTT.

This clonotype was seen repeatedly, ten times or more. This chain links TRBV19 with TRBJ1-3; D is perhaps TRBD1 (6 bases). The CDR3 runs 15 residues. Germline V CDR1 and CDR2: LNHDA, SQIVND (reference sequence). Trimming pared 10 bases from V and 0 bases from J, leaving 16 bases between. The CDR3 here is CATLDSLLSGNTIYF. The CDR3 region has the DNA TGTGCCACCCTGGACAGCCTCCTCTCTGGAAACACCATATATTTT. Complete variable domain (other parts from reference TRBV19 and TRBJ1-3): DGGITQSPKYLFRKEGQNVTLSCEQNLNHDAMYWYRQDPGQGLRLIYYSQIVNDFQKGDIAEGYSVSREKKESFPLTVTSAQKNPTAFYLCATLDSLLSGNTIYFGEGSWLTVV.

With regard to this clonotype: One end of the junction fails to match germline, which may point to a read error. The chain combines TRBV7-2 with TRBJ2-2; D may match TRBD1 or TRBD2 (5 bases each). The CDR3 totals 14 residues. Germline CDR1 SGHTA, CDR2 FQGNSA. The DNA for the CDR3 is TGTGCCACCAGCAGCGACCGGGACGGCGGGGAGCTGTTTTTT. This codes for CATSSDRDGGELFF. The whole variable domain, filled in from reference TRBV7-2 and TRBJ2-2, reads GAGVSQSPSNKVTEKGKDVELRCDPISGHTALYWYRQSLGQGLEFLIYFQGNSAPDKSGLPSDRFSAERTGGSVSTLTIQRTQQEDSAVYLCATSSDRDGGELFFGEGSRLTVL.

V and J are TRBV12-3 or TRBV12-4 and TRBJ2-7; D uncertain. The CDR3 consists of 13 residues. Trimming removed 3 bases at V and 2 bases at J, with 8 bases between. The CDR3: CASSLPVTYEQYF. The CDR3 DNA follows: TGTGCCAGCAGTTTGCCCGTGACCTACGAGCAGTACTTC.

The CDR3 nucleotides are TGTGCCAGCAGCGGAAACAGCGGGGGCAACACCACGGAGCTGTTTTTT. Encoded protein: CASSGNSGGNTTELFF. V is TRBV7-6 and J is TRBJ2-2, with 8 bases matching TRBD2. V gave up 5 bases and J gave up 10 bases; unmatched junction bases: 15. The CDR3 is 16 amino acids. CDR1 is SGHVS and CDR2 is FNYEAQ in the germline V gene. The full variable domain, rest sourced from reference TRBV7-6 and TRBJ2-2, is GAGVSQSPRYKVTKRGQDVALRCDPISGHVSLYWYRQALGQGPEFLTYFNYEAQQDKSGLPNDRFSAERPEGSISTLTIQRTEQRDSAMYRCASSGNSGGNTTELFFGEGSRLTVL.